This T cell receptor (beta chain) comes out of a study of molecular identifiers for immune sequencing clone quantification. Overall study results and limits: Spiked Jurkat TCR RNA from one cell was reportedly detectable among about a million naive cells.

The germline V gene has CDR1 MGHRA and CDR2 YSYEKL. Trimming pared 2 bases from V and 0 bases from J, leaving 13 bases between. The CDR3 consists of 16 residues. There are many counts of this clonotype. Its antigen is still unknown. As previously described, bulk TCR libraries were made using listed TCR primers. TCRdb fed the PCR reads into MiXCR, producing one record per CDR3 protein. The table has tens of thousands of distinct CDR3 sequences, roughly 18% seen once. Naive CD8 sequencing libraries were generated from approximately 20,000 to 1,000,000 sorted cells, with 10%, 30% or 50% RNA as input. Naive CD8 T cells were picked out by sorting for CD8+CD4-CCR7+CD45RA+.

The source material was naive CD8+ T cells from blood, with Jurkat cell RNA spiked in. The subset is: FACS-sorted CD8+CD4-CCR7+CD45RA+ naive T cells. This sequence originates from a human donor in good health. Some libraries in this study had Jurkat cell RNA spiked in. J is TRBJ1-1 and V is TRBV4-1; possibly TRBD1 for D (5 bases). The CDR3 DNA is TGCGCCAGCAGCCAAAGAGGACACACTTTGAACACTGAAGCTTTCTTT. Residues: CASSQRGHTLNTEAFF.